A single sample is the source of the 8 T cell receptor beta chains below, sequenced in a study of T-cell reconstitution after alpha-beta-depleted transplantation in children. Library preparation (for TCRbeta) was performed with unique molecular identifiers. TCRdb reprocessed the PCR reads via MiXCR and lists one record per CDR3 protein. In the table there are 440,000 or so distinct CDR3 sequences, about a tenth of which are singletons. The input for sequencing was PBMCs from the stem cell graft donor, taken from the stem cell graft. Receptor source: a human donor who donated a stem cell graft to a child with acute myeloid leukemia.

In this sample, this clonotype turned up many times. The V and J genes are TRBV12-3 or TRBV12-4 and TRBJ2-3, with D perhaps matching TRBD2 (5 bases). This CDR3 is 12 amino acids long. V was trimmed by 10 bases and J by 0 bases, leaving 8 bases between them. The CDR3 DNA sequence: TGTGCCACAAGAGGGAGCACAGATACGCAGTATTTT. Translating it yields CATRGSTDTQYF.

This chain joins TRBV6-2 or TRBV6-3 and TRBJ1-5; D remains ambiguous. CDR3 length: 16 residues. The germline gives CDR1 MNHEY, CDR2 SVGEGT. Trimming took 3 bases from V and 1 from J, leaving 13 bases between them. The CDR3 bases are TGTGCCAGCAGTTATGGTGGGTCAGGAAGCAATCAGCCCCAGCATTTT. This sequence encodes CASSYGGSGSNQPQHF.

The chain is built from TRBV5-6 and TRBJ2-1, with TRBD2 matching over 12 bases. Germline V gene data show CDR1 as SGHDT and CDR2 as YYEEEE. This CDR3 contains 17 residues. The V gene end was trimmed by 4 bases and the J gene end by 5 bases; junction bases not matched to a gene: 10. The CDR3 region is CASSPARRLAGDNEQFF. CDR3 bases: TGTGCCAGCAGCCCCGCCCGGCGACTAGCGGGAGACAATGAGCAGTTCTTC.

V gene TRBV24-1 combines with J gene TRBJ2-2; TRBD1 aligns across 7 bases. Germline V CDR1 and CDR2: KGHDR, SFDVKD. Trimming took 3 bases from V and 0 from J; bases not matched to a gene: 0. This CDR3 has 15 residues. CDR3 in DNA: TGTGCCACCAGTGATACAGGGGCGAACACCGGGGAGCTGTTTTTT. Translating it yields CATSDTGANTGELFF.

This clonotype was seen only a few times. The V call is TRBV20-1, the J call TRBJ2-5; 10 nucleotides align to TRBD2. The CDR3 contains 15 residues. The ends lost 3 bases at V and 5 bases at J; junction bases unmatched: 9. Germline V gene data show CDR1 as DFQATT and CDR2 as SNEGSKA (reference sequence). Here the CDR3 DNA reads TGCAGTGCTAGGGTAGCGGGAGGACGGACGGAGACCCAGTACTTC. Translated: CSARVAGGRTETQYF.

This clonotype has a count of ten or more. V usage is TRBV5-4 and J usage is TRBJ2-2, with D possibly being TRBD2 (5 bases). This CDR3 spans 15 amino acids. V was shortened by 0 bases and J by 3 bases, with 9 bases between the two germline ends. In germline, CDR1 is SGHNT, CDR2 YYREEE (reference sequence). CDR3 DNA: TGTGCCAGCAGCTTGGCGGGGTCGCACACCGGGGAGCTGTTTTTT. This codes for CASSLAGSHTGELFF.

This clonotype was seen more than once but under ten times. The V gene is TRBV5-1, the J gene TRBJ2-1; 11 nucleotides match TRBD2. Trimming took 4 bases from V and 5 from J; bases not matched to a gene: 8. The CDR3 is made up of 16 amino acids. Germline assignment: CDR1 SGHRS and CDR2 YFSETQ. CDR3 bases: TGCGCCAGCAGCAGTAGCGGGGGGGCCGGGGACAATGAGCAGTTCTTC. Translation: CASSSSGGAGDNEQFF.

This clonotype was picked up a small number of times. The CDR3 DNA reads TGTGCCAGCAGCATTGGACAGGGGGCCCGTGAGCAGTTCTTC. This encodes CASSIGQGAREQFF. This chain connects TRBV13 to TRBJ2-1; 11 bases fit TRBD1. The CDR3 is made up of 14 amino acids. V lost 5 bases, J lost 9 bases, and 6 bases stayed unmatched. In germline, CDR1 is PRHDT, CDR2 FYEKMQ (reference sequence). The whole variable domain, remainder taken from reference TRBV13 and TRBJ2-1, is AAGVIQSPRHLIKEKRETATLKCYPIPRHDTVYWYQQGPGQDPQFLISFYEKMQSDKGSIPDRFSAQQFSDYHSELNMSSLELGDSALYFCASSIGQGAREQFFGPGTRLTVL.